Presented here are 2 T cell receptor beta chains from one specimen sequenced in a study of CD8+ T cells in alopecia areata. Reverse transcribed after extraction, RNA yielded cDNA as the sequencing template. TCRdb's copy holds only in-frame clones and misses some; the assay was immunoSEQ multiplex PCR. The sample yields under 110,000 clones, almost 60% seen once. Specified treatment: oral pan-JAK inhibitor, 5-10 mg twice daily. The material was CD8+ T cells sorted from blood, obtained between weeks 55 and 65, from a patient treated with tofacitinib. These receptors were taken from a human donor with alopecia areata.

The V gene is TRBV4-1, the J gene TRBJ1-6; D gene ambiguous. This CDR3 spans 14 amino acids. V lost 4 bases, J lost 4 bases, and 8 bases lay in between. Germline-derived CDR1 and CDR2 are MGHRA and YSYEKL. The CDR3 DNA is TGCGCCAGCAGCCGCTCGCTTTATAATTCACCCCTCCACTTT. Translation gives CASSRSLYNSPLHF.

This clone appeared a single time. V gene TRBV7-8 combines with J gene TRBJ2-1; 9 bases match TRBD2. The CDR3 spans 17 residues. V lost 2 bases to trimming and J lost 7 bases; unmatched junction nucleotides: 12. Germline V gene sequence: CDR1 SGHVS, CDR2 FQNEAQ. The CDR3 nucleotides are TGTGCCAGCAGCTTACCTGGTCGTGCTAGCGGGGTAAATGAGCAGTTCTTC. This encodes CASSLPGRASGVNEQFF.